This T cell receptor beta chain is from a study of tumour-infiltrating T cells in Burkitt lymphoma. Study in general: This cohort included all epidemiological subtypes of Burkitt lymphoma. Survival, overall and progression-free, tracked with productive clonality.

The method was immunoSEQ multiplex PCR; TCRdb's version includes in-frame clones alone and lacks a portion of them. This sample carries around 45,000 clones, around 32% of them seen once, and the ten largest clones take about 3%. The sample holds a few counts of this clone. As yet, its antigen is unknown. Study-wide points: Many Burkitt lymphoma patients shared several public clonotypes.

The source of this sequence is a human donor with Burkitt lymphoma. The sequencing input was tumor tissue.

The CDR3 bases are TGTGCCAGCAGCGTAGGAGGGTCCGGAAAACTGTTTTTT. Protein: CASSVGGSGKLFF. The chain recombines TRBV9 with TRBJ1-4; D remains ambiguous. The CDR3 is 13 amino acids. V lost 0 bases to trimming and J lost 10 bases, with 10 bases between them. Germline CDR1 and CDR2: SGDLS and YYNGEE.